This T cell receptor (beta chain) is drawn from a study of T cell responses to AZD1222 COVID-19 vaccine. Study overall: Second-dose intervals near 4 or 12 weeks were combined. Overall study findings and caveats: Mostly white British, mostly female donors; authors suggested clonal diversity may be underestimated. Regions left unmutated in variants are reportedly the target of nearly half of spike-specific TCRs. Spike-specific TCR breadth and depth were elevated following two AZD1222 doses.

This CDR3 spans 16 amino acids. The J segment lost 3 bases and the V segment lost 4 bases, leaving 11 bases of the junction unmatched. Germline V lookup: CDR1 SGHDT, CDR2 YYEEEE. To note about this clone: What it binds is not known.

TCRdb's copy holds only in-frame clones and misses some; the assay was immunoSEQ multiplex PCR. This table has about 150,000 clones, approximately 90% appearing once. The origin of this receptor is an adult in good health. The starting material was peripheral blood, obtained on day 0 of AZD1222 vaccination. This sequence joins TRBV5-6 and TRBJ2-7, with 9 bases aligning to TRBD1. The CDR3 DNA reads as TGTGCCAGCAGCGCCTCGGGACAGGGTAATAACTACGAGCAGTACTTC. This translates into CASSASGQGNNYEQYF.